This T cell receptor (beta chain) was documented in a study of PD-1 blockade in classical Hodgkin lymphoma. Study-wide points: Relapsed/refractory patients reportedly had lower baseline diversity than newly diagnosed patients.

To note about this clone: Its cognate antigen is unknown.

As to time point: newly diagnosed, previously untreated cHL patient sample. Investigators turned to newly diagnosed, untreated classical Hodgkin lymphoma PBMCs for comparison. Clones were read by immunoSEQ multiplex PCR, and TCRdb kept only the in-frame ones, dropping some. The sample yields tens of thousands of clones, 94% seen once. V was pared by 4 bases and J by 2 bases, with 12 bases between. Per the germline V gene, CDR1 is SEHNR and CDR2 is FQNEAQ (reference sequence). The CDR3 is 14 residues long. This chain uses TRBV7-9 with TRBJ2-7; TRBD1 is a possible D gene (6 bases). This clonotype was obtained from a human donor with classical Hodgkin lymphoma. Sequenced material: peripheral blood mononuclear cells (PBMCs). Written as DNA, the CDR3 is TGTGCCAGCAGCTCCCGGGACACAACCTACGAGCAGTACTTC. Its protein product is CASSSRDTTYEQYF.